These 15 T cell receptor beta chains share one sample of origin, sequenced in a study of blood T cell repertoires in COVID-19. Clones were read by immunoSEQ multiplex PCR, and TCRdb kept only the in-frame ones, dropping some. The sample yields about 68,000 clones, just over 85% seen once. Sample: peripheral blood. These receptors were obtained from a man aged 30 to 39 with acute or convalescent COVID-19.

The gene calls are TRBV2 and TRBJ2-7; the D gene is possibly TRBD2 (5 bases). The V end was cut by 8 bases, the J end by 3 bases, with 23 bases between. Germline assignment: CDR1 SNHLY and CDR2 FYNNEI. The CDR3 contains 16 residues. The CDR3 reads CASYPARGIVIYEQYF. The CDR3 DNA follows: TGTGCCAGCTACCCCGCACGAGGGATAGTGATCTACGAGCAGTACTTC.

The chain recombines TRBV5-1 with TRBJ2-1; the D gene is possibly TRBD1 (6 bases). Germline V lookup: CDR1 SGHRS, CDR2 YFSETQ. This CDR3 has 14 amino acids. Trimming cost V 4 bases and J 2 bases, with 10 bases left between them. The CDR3 is CASSKAGAYNEQFF. The CDR3 DNA is TGCGCCAGCAGCAAGGCAGGGGCCTACAATGAGCAGTTCTTC.

The chain couples TRBV4-3 to TRBJ2-3, with D possibly matching TRBD2 (6 bases). Trimming took 2 bases from V and 4 from J, leaving 16 bases between them. In germline, CDR1 is LGHNA, CDR2 YSLEER. The CDR3 runs to 16 residues. The CDR3 spells CASSQRTLTGADTQYF. As DNA, the CDR3 is TGCGCCAGCAGCCAACGGACCCTCACGGGGGCAGATACGCAGTATTTT.

The V call is TRBV6-6, the J call TRBJ2-7; a possible D gene is TRBD2 (6 bases). In germline, CDR1 is MNHNY, CDR2 SVGAGI (reference sequence). CDR3 length: 13 residues. V shed 5 bases and J shed 7 bases, with 15 bases lying between them. CDR3 sequence (DNA): TGTGCCAGCAGTCCGGACCACCGGGGGGAGCAGTACTTC. Its translation is CASSPDHRGEQYF.

This chain joins TRBV12-3 or TRBV12-4 and TRBJ2-7, with 10 nucleotides matching TRBD1. The V segment lost 5 bases and the J segment 6 bases; nucleotides outside the gene matches: 4. The CDR3 is made up of 13 amino acids. CDR3 nucleotides: TGTGCCAGCAGTACAGGACAGGGGGGCGAGCAGTACTTC. Its protein product is CASSTGQGGEQYF.

This clone was picked up a small number of times. J is TRBJ2-7 and V is TRBV28, with D hard to call. The length of the CDR3 is 10 residues. The V gene lost 8 bases and the J gene lost 2 bases, with 4 bases spanning the gap. Germline V gene sequence: CDR1 MDHEN, CDR2 SYDVKM. The CDR3 coding sequence is TGTGCCAGCCCTCCCTACGAGCAGTACTTC. Protein product: CASPPYEQYF.

This chain links TRBV6-5 with TRBJ2-7; tentatively, D is TRBD1 (6 bases). The germline V gene has CDR1 MNHEY and CDR2 SVGAGI. Trimming shortened V by 4 bases and J by 4 bases, and 14 bases separated the two germline ends. CDR3 length: 14 amino acids. The CDR3 sequence: CASSSPGQSYEQYF. The CDR3 DNA follows: TGTGCCAGCAGTTCACCGGGACAATCTTACGAGCAGTACTTC.

This chain joins TRBV5-1 and TRBJ1-1, with D tentatively TRBD1 (5 bases). CDR3 length: 15 amino acids. The germline V and J ends were trimmed by 6 bases and 1 base, with 16 bases remaining between them. The germline CDR1 and CDR2 sequences are SGHRS and YFSETQ. The CDR3 DNA reads as TGCGCCAGCATCGGGACTACCGCCGCGAACACTGAAGCTTTCTTT. Encoded protein: CASIGTTAANTEAFF.

This clone was seen just once. The chain recombines TRBV7-3 with TRBJ1-1; 9 nucleotides match TRBD1. This CDR3 region has 13 residues. With V trimmed by 5 bases and J by 6 bases, 4 bases remained unmatched. The germline V gene has CDR1 SGHTA and CDR2 FQGTGA. In DNA, the CDR3 is TGTGCCAGCAGCCCGGGACAGGGCTCTGAAGCTTTCTTT. Its protein is CASSPGQGSEAFF.

The chain employs TRBV5-1 and TRBJ2-7, with 9 bases fitting TRBD1. Germline CDR1 and CDR2: SGHRS and YFSETQ. The CDR3 loop spans 15 amino acids. J lost 6 bases, V lost 4 bases, and 11 bases had no gene match. The CDR3 DNA sequence: TGCGCCAGCAGCGTAAGACCGGGACAGGGATCCGAGCAGTACTTC. Translated, it gives CASSVRPGQGSEQYF.

This sequence joins TRBV13 and TRBJ2-3; tentatively, D is TRBD2 (6 bases). Germline V CDR1 and CDR2: PRHDT, FYEKMQ (reference sequence). The CDR3 has 13 amino acids. The V end lost 4 bases, the J end lost 3 bases, and 8 bases lay between the germline ends. Here the CDR3 reads CASSSGGTDTQYF. CDR3 nucleotide sequence: TGTGCCAGCAGCTCTGGAGGGACAGATACGCAGTATTTT.

V and J are TRBV18 and TRBJ1-1; no clear D. This CDR3 contains 15 residues. Germline V gene sequence: CDR1 KGHSH, CDR2 LQKENI. Trimming took off 4 bases at V and 2 bases at J, with 14 bases between the two ends. The CDR3 loop reads CASSLSTRRNTEAFF. The CDR3 DNA follows: TGTGCCAGCTCACTCTCGACACGGCGAAACACTGAAGCTTTCTTT.

The J gene is TRBJ1-1, the V gene TRBV11-2, with unresolved D. Germline V CDR1 and CDR2: SGHAT, FQNNGV. The CDR3 is made up of 14 amino acids. Trimming removed 5 bases from V and 1 base from J, with 11 bases in between. In nucleotides, the CDR3 is TGTGCCAGCAGCCTACACAGCTCGAACACTGAAGCTTTCTTT. Translated: CASSLHSSNTEAFF.

The genes are TRBV6-1 and TRBJ2-1; no definite D call. Per the germline V gene, CDR1 is MNHNS and CDR2 is SASEGT. The V end lost 2 bases, the J end lost 11 bases, and 10 bases lay between the germline ends. CDR3 length: 12 residues. CDR3 sequence (DNA): TGTGCCAGCAGTGAAAATCCCGCGAAGCAGTTCTTC. Translated, it gives CASSENPAKQFF.

This rearrangement joins TRBV10-2 to TRBJ2-3; 9 bases fit TRBD2. The CDR3 sequence is 13 residues long. Unmatched junction bases numbered 9, after V lost 3 bases and J lost 14 bases. From germline, CDR1 is WSHSY and CDR2 SAAADI. The DNA of the CDR3 is TGCGCCAGCAGTGAATACGGGACTAGCCATAGGTATTTT. It specifies CASSEYGTSHRYF.